This T cell receptor beta chain was documented in a study of blood T cell repertoires in COVID-19. As for the study in general: T cells, B-cell-depleted T cells, or PBMCs supplied cDNA or gDNA.

Measured with immunoSEQ multiplex PCR; TCRdb has only the in-frame clones, and not every one. Altogether 410,000 or so clones are present, 86% being singletons, with the ten largest covering approximately 1.4%. Germline-derived CDR1 and CDR2 are GTSNPN and SVGIG (reference sequence). The CDR3 length is 13 residues. V lost 5 bases to trimming and J lost 2 bases, with 12 bases between them. The receptor's source is a young woman with active or convalescent COVID-19. Sequencing used peripheral blood. This chain connects TRBV30 to TRBJ1-2; D unresolved. The CDR3, as DNA: TGTGCCTGGGCCACGACGGGAAACTATGGCTACACCTTC. Translation gives CAWATTGNYGYTF.